This T cell receptor (beta chain) originates from a study of shared clonotypes between healthy human individuals. Overall study results and limits: Clonotype sharing across a few donors was observed for about 5.2% of naive CD4 clonotypes. Having only a few donors restricted how much genetic and exposure-history diversity was captured.

Notes on this clone: As yet, its antigen is unknown.

Positive CCR7 selection of CD45RO-negative cells yielded the naive CD8 cells, and terminally differentiated effector memory CD45RA+ cells were excluded. Each sample came from a Caucasian adult donor living in Nashville, Tennessee. TCRdb keeps only in-frame clones here, not all; method: immunoSEQ multiplex PCR. This table holds about 2 million clones, roughly 95% found once. Germline V gene lookup returns CDR1 SGHAT and CDR2 FQNNGV. V lost 5 bases to trimming and J lost 8 bases, with 19 bases between them. There are 15 residues in the CDR3. Sequenced sample: naive CD8+ T cells sorted from blood. The J gene is TRBJ2-1, the V gene TRBV11-2; D is undetermined. The source of this sequence is a man between 18 and 29 years old in good health. The CDR3 reads CASSLPKGRIDEQFF. CDR3 DNA sequence: TGTGCCAGCAGCCTGCCGAAGGGCAGAATCGATGAGCAGTTCTTC.